This T cell receptor beta chain emerged from a study of control samples from healthy donors and cancer patients. Germline-derived CDR1 and CDR2 are MNHEY and SVGAGI. This CDR3 is built from 11 residues. V shed 8 bases and J shed 5 bases, with 9 bases lying between them. The data were produced by immunoSEQ multiplex PCR, yet TCRdb's version contains in-frame clones alone and is incomplete. The repertoire has around 130,000 clones, more than 70% of them found once; the top ten carry roughly 3.2%. The sequence derives from a man between 50 and 59 years old in good health. The rearrangement joins TRBV6-5 to TRBJ1-1; D gene uncertain. The sample taken for sequencing was blood. CDR3 in DNA: TGTGCCAGCCCGACCAGGACTGAAGCTTTCTTT. Its translation: CASPTRTEAFF.